The rows below give T cell receptor beta chains drawn from one sample of a study of T-cell reconstitution after alpha-beta-depleted transplantation in children. TCRdb independently ran MiXCR on the PCR reads; one entry per CDR3 protein. The data hold fewer than 750,000 distinct CDR3 sequences, with 25% to 30% observed a single time. The source was PBMCs, collected before TCRalphabeta/CD19-depleted stem cell transplant. These TCRs come from a boy under two years old with Wiskott-Aldrich syndrome, due to receive a stem cell transplant. CDR3s include the opening cysteine and the closing phenylalanine or tryptophan.

v_gene	len	j_gene	CDR3aa
TRBV5-1	16	TRBJ2-5	CASSLGVRGGQETQYF
TRBV11-2	15	TRBJ2-1	CASSLGSGLYNEQFF
TRBV5-1	13	TRBJ2-2	CASSLLGGGELFF
TRBV24-1	16	TRBJ2-5	CATSDAGLSGEETQYF
TRBV5-1	15	TRBJ2-2	CASREANGNTGELFF
TRBV6-5	14	TRBJ2-1	CASSYSFSYNEQFF
TRBV5-1	14	TRBJ1-1	CASSLWAVNTEAFF
TRBV12-3/TRBV12-4	13	TRBJ1-1	CASSFFQGTEAFF
TRBV7-2	14	TRBJ2-2	CASSFDSASGELFF
TRBV5-1	13	TRBJ2-7	CASNQGGSYEQYF
TRBV18	16	TRBJ2-1	CASSPRAGASYNEQFF
TRBV28	14	TRBJ2-2	CASAGRPNTGELFF
TRBV5-1	12	TRBJ2-3	CASSVKADTQYF
TRBV29-1	12	TRBJ2-1	CSARDYYNEQFF
TRBV29-1	16	TRBJ2-1	CSVETPVGRRSGEQFF
TRBV5-1	16	TRBJ1-2	CASSLGPASGRAGYTF
TRBV2	15	TRBJ2-7	CASSGRLGADYEQYF
TRBV7-9	15	TRBJ2-1	CASSSDRAYYNEQFF
TRBV5-1	15	TRBJ1-4	CASSRFGDRGEKLFF
TRBV27	14	TRBJ2-7	CASSSAGVFYEQYF
TRBV2	12	TRBJ2-5	CASKRESETQYF
TRBV27	15	TRBJ2-5	CASSLGGAPQETQYF